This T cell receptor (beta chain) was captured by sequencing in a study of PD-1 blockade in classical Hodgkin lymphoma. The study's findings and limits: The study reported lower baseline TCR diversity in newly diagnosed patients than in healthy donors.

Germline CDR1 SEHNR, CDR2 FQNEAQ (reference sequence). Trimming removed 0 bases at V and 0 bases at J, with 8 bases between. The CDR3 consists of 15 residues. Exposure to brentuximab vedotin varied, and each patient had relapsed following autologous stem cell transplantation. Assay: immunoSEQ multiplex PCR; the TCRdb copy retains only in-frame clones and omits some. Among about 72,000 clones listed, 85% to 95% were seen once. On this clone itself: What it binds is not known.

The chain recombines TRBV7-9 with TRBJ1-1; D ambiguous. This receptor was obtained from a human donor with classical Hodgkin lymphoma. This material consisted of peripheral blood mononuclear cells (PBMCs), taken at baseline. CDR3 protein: CASSLAESLNTEAFF. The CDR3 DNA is TGTGCCAGCAGCTTAGCGGAAAGTCTGAACACTGAAGCTTTCTTT.